This T cell receptor (beta chain) was retrieved from a study of blood T cells in healthy people across ages. Study-wide findings and caveats: The fall in TCR beta diversity per million T cells was roughly linear with age. Greater diversity and more naive CD4+ cells were seen in long-lived donors than in aged donors.

This clonotype was observed a few times. Its target is unknown. A second 7 to 11 cycle PCR used barcoded and J-beta primers. TCRdb re-called the 5' RACE reads with MiXCR, one entry per CDR3 protein. This sample has around 800,000 distinct CDR3 sequences, with more than 35% found just once. Sequencing used blood. The sequence derives from an elderly man in good health.

The DNA of the CDR3 is TGTGCCAGCCCGAGGACGGCCTCGGGACTAGCGGACAACACAGATACGCAGTATTTT. This gives the protein CASPRTASGLADNTDTQYF. The rearrangement uses TRBV21-1 and TRBJ2-3; TRBD2 is taken as the D call from the table, unchecked against the DNA. TRBV21-1 is described as a pseudogene. The CDR3 sequence is 19 residues long.